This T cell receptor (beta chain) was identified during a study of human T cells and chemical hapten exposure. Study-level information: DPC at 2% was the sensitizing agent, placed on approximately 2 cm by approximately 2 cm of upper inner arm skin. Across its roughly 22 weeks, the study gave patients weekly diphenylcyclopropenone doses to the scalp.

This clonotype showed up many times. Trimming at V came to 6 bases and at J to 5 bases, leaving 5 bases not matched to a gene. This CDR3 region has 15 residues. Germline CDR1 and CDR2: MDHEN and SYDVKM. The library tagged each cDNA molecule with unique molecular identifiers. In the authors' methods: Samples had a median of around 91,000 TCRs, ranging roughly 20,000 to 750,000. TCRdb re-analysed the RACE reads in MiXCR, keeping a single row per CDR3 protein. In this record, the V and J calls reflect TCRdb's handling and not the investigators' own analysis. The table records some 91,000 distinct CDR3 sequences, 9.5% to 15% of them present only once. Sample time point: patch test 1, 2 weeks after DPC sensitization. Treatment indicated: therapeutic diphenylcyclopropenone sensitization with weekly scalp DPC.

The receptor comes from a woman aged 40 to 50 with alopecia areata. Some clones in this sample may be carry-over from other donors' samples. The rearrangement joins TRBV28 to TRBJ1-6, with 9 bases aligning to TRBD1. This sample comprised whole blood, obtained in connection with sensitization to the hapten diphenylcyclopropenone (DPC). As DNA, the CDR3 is TGTGCCAGCAGGGCCGGGACAGGGAATAATTCACCCCTCCACTTT. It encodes CASRAGTGNNSPLHF.